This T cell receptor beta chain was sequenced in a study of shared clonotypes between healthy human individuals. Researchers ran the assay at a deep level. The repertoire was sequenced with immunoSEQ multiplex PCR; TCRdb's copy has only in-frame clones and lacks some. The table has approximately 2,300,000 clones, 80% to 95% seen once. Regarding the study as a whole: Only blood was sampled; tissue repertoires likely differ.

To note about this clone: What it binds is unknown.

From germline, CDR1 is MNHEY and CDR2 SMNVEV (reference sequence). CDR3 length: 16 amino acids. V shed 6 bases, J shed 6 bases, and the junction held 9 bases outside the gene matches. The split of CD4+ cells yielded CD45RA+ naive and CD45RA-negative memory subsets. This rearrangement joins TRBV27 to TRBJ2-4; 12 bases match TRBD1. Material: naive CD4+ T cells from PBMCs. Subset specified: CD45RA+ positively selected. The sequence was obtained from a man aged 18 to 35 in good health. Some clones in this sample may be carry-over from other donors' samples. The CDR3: CASRDPGQGARNIQYF. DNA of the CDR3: TGTGCCAGCAGGGATCCGGGACAGGGGGCGCGAAACATTCAGTACTTC.